One and the same sample provided the 26 T cell receptor beta chains below, sequenced in a study of blood T cells in healthy people across ages. The authors ran a second PCR of roughly 6 to 12 cycles using a sample-barcoded 5' primer and a J-beta primer mix. TCRdb used MiXCR to reprocess the 5' RACE reads, holding one entry per CDR3 protein. Here the sample spans 1.5 million or so distinct CDR3 sequences, approximately 38% being singletons. The specimen sequenced was blood. These receptors originate from a woman under 30 in good health.

In its sample, this clonotype was seen once. CDR3 residues: CASSFSLQGKTDKTQYF. The CDR3, as DNA: TGTGCCAGCAGCTTCTCCCTCCAGGGCAAGACGGATAAGACGCAGTATTTT. This rearrangement joins TRBV7-6 to TRBJ2-3; D may be TRBD1 (5 bases). Germline V gives CDR1 SGHVS, CDR2 FNYEAQ. The CDR3 is made up of 17 amino acids. V was shortened by 3 bases and J by 9 bases, with 25 bases between the two germline ends.

The chain combines TRBV5-1 with TRBJ2-1; a possible D gene is TRBD2 (5 bases). There are 15 residues in the CDR3. Per germline, CDR1 SGHRS and CDR2 YFSETQ. V shed 6 bases and J shed 0 bases, with 13 bases lying between them. CDR3 amino acids: CASTDSPSSYNEQFF. The CDR3, as DNA: TGCGCCAGCACGGACTCACCTTCCTCCTACAATGAGCAGTTCTTC.

The chain couples TRBV12-3 or TRBV12-4 to TRBJ2-7; 9 nucleotides line up with TRBD2. The length of the CDR3 is 11 residues. V lost 10 bases to trimming and J lost 7 bases; unmatched junction nucleotides: 5. DNA for the CDR3: TGTGCCACCTTAGCGGGGGAAGAGCAGTACTTC. Translation gives CATLAGEEQYF.

The chain carries TRBV28 and TRBJ1-4; TRBD1 might be the D (5 bases). The length of the CDR3 is 14 residues. CDR1 is MDHEN and CDR2 is SYDVKM in the germline V gene. V lost 6 bases and J 7 bases, leaving 15 bases between the germline ends. Here the CDR3 DNA reads TGTGCCAGCAGCTTACAGTTAAGGGGTGAAAAACTGTTTTTT. This sequence encodes CASSLQLRGEKLFF.

A few counts support this clonotype. This rearrangement joins TRBV5-1 to TRBJ2-7, with D perhaps TRBD2 (6 bases). The CDR3 length is 20 residues. Deletions cut 0 bases from V and 0 bases from J, with 25 bases between. CDR1 and CDR2 from the germline V gene are SGHRS and YFSETQ. The CDR3 reads CASSLGVPGRRDLYSYEQYF. CDR3 nucleotide sequence: TGCGCCAGCAGCTTGGGGGTCCCGGGACGACGGGACTTGTACTCCTACGAGCAGTACTTC.

This sequence joins TRBV4-2 and TRBJ1-1; D uncertain. CDR1 and CDR2 from the germline V gene are LGHNA and YNFKEQ. Trimming stripped 0 bases from V and 6 bases from J, with 20 bases between. The CDR3 sequence is 17 residues long. The CDR3 sequence: CASSQERRVLATSEAFF. As DNA, the CDR3 is TGTGCCAGCAGCCAAGAGCGGCGGGTCTTAGCTACGTCTGAAGCTTTCTTT.

The J gene is TRBJ2-1, the V gene TRBV7-8, with a possible D match to TRBD1 (7 bases). The CDR3 runs 16 residues. Trimming took off 1 base at V and 7 bases at J, with 17 bases between the two ends. From germline, CDR1 is SGHVS and CDR2 FQNEAQ. The CDR3 here is CASSLVAGGIQNEQFF. The CDR3 DNA reads TGTGCCAGCAGCTTAGTGGCAGGGGGGATCCAGAATGAGCAGTTCTTC.

This clonotype was detected only a few times. CDR3 bases: TGTGCCATCTCCCCGGTCCGCGGCAATGAGCAGTTCTTC. Its protein product is CAISPVRGNEQFF. The V and J genes are TRBV12-3 or TRBV12-4 and TRBJ2-1, with D unclear. This CDR3 has 13 residues. V lost 10 bases to trimming and J lost 6 bases, with 16 bases between them.

V gene TRBV20-1 combines with J gene TRBJ1-2; 7 nucleotides match TRBD1. Per germline, CDR1 DFQATT and CDR2 SNEGSKA (reference sequence). The CDR3 is 14 residues long. Trimming cost V 4 bases and J 1 base; bases outside gene matches: 6. CDR3 DNA sequence: TGCAGTGCTACGACAGGGATGGTTAACTATGGCTACACCTTC. Its protein is CSATTGMVNYGYTF.

This clonotype was detected many times. CDR3 sequence reads: CASSPGTGGGYGYTF. DNA for the CDR3: TGCGCCAGCAGCCCGGGGACAGGGGGCGGCTATGGCTACACCTTC. The V and J genes are TRBV5-1 and TRBJ1-2; 12 nucleotides line up with TRBD1. Trimming cost V 4 bases and J 4 bases; bases outside gene matches: 5. Germline assignment: CDR1 SGHRS and CDR2 YFSETQ. The CDR3 is 15 amino acids.

The chain links TRBV10-3 to TRBJ2-1; TRBD1 is a possible D gene (5 bases). Between the trimmed V and J ends, which lost 5 bases and 3 bases, there was a span of 8 bases. From germline, CDR1 is ENHRY and CDR2 SYGVKD. This CDR3 is built from 13 residues. Written as DNA, the CDR3 is TGTGCCATCAGTAGGGGATTCTACAATGAGCAGTTCTTC. Protein sequence: CAISRGFYNEQFF.

As concerns this clonotype: Sequence at one end of the junction differs from germline and may be a read error. The chain recombines TRBV10-3 with TRBJ2-3, with D perhaps TRBD1 (6 bases). This CDR3 is built from 13 residues. Germline V lookup: CDR1 ENHRY, CDR2 SYGVKD. CDR3 nucleotide sequence: TGTGCCGGATCGGGCAGGGGCACAGATACGCGGTATTTT. Translating it yields CAGSGRGTDTRYF.

This clonotype was detected only a few times. This sequence joins TRBV3-1 and TRBJ2-7, with D perhaps matching TRBD2 (5 bases). Per the germline V gene, CDR1 is LGHDT and CDR2 is YNNKEL (reference sequence). The CDR3 has 13 amino acids. Trimming took off 1 base at V and 6 bases at J, with 10 bases between the two ends. CDR3 residues: CASSQGAGGEQYF. CDR3 bases: TGTGCCAGCAGCCAAGGTGCTGGAGGCGAGCAGTACTTC.

J is TRBJ1-1 and V is TRBV11-2, with a possible D match to TRBD1 (5 bases). Germline lookup yields CDR1 SGHAT and CDR2 FQNNGV. The CDR3 length is 15 residues. The germline V and J ends were trimmed by 2 bases and 4 bases, with 14 bases remaining between them. CDR3 region: CASSLRMGGSTEAFF. Here the CDR3 DNA reads TGTGCCAGCAGCTTAAGGATGGGGGGGAGCACTGAAGCTTTCTTT.

This clonotype was picked up a small number of times. The CDR3 sequence: CASSETRAVTEAFF. In DNA, the CDR3 is TGTGCCAGCAGTGAAACAAGGGCAGTCACTGAAGCTTTCTTT. This sequence joins TRBV6-1 and TRBJ1-1; no clear D. CDR1 is MNHNS, CDR2 SASEGT, per germline. The CDR3 spans 14 residues. Trimming pared 2 bases from V and 4 bases from J, leaving 11 bases between.

This clonotype was seen a handful of times. The chain links TRBV7-9 to TRBJ2-3, with a possible D match to TRBD2 (6 bases). Germline CDR1 and CDR2: SEHNR and FQNEAQ (reference sequence). The CDR3 is 15 amino acids. Trimming cost V 7 bases and J 2 bases, with 16 bases left between them. The CDR3 sequence is CASTKGLKNTDTQYF. As DNA, the CDR3 is TGTGCCAGCACCAAGGGACTGAAAAACACAGATACGCAGTATTTT.

The chain is built from TRBV3-1 and TRBJ1-1; D is unresolved. The V and J ends lost 0 bases and 4 bases respectively, with 6 bases between them. The V gene's germline CDR1 is LGHDT and CDR2 YNNKEL (reference sequence). This CDR3 has 13 residues. Here the CDR3 DNA reads TGTGCCAGCAGCCAAGATTCCGCCACTGAAGCTTTCTTT. Encoded protein: CASSQDSATEAFF. The variable domain in full, with the rest retrieved from reference TRBV3-1 and TRBJ1-1, is DTAVSQTPKYLVTQMGNDKSIKCEQNLGHDTMYWYKQDSKKFLKIMFSYNNKELIINETVPNRFSPKSPDKAHLNLHINSLELGDSAVYFCASSQDSATEAFFGQGTRLTVV.

The rearrangement joins TRBV29-1 to TRBJ1-1; tentatively, D is TRBD1 (5 bases). The germline V and J ends were trimmed by 3 bases and 5 bases, with 10 bases remaining between them. The CDR3 contains 12 residues. CDR1 is SQVTM and CDR2 is ANQGSEA in the germline V gene. CDR3 nucleotides: TGCAGCGTTGACCGGGACGGGACTGAAGCTTTCTTT. It encodes CSVDRDGTEAFF.

V gene TRBV6-2 or TRBV6-3 combines with J gene TRBJ1-1, with no clear D. V shed 5 bases and J shed 5 bases, with 18 bases lying between them. Germline assignment: CDR1 MNHEY and CDR2 SVGEGT. The CDR3 is 15 amino acids. CDR3 protein: CASSPLEGPRTEAFF. The CDR3 bases are TGTGCCAGCAGTCCCCTCGAGGGCCCTAGAACTGAAGCTTTCTTT.

The chain recombines TRBV28 with TRBJ2-6; D is undetermined. This CDR3 has 16 residues. Germline V gene data show CDR1 as MDHEN and CDR2 as SYDVKM. The ends were cut back, 5 bases at V and 4 bases at J, with 15 bases in the middle. DNA of the CDR3: TGTGCCAGCAGTCCGTTCCCTATAGTGGGGGCCAACGTCCTGACTTTC. Translation gives CASSPFPIVGANVLTF. Full variable domain (missing parts from reference TRBV28 and TRBJ2-6): DVKVTQSSRYLVKRTGEKVFLECVQDMDHENMFWYRQDPGLGLRLIYFSYDVKMKEKGDIPEGYSVSREKKERFSLILESASTNQTSMYLCASSPFPIVGANVLTFGAGSRLTVL.

The table lists this clonotype with a few counts. The chain has TRBV5-1 and TRBJ1-1; a possible D gene is TRBD1 (5 bases). Per germline, CDR1 SGHRS and CDR2 YFSETQ. CDR3 size: 15 residues. Trimming pared 4 bases from V and 4 bases from J, leaving 17 bases between. This chain's CDR3 is CASSPGHTGTTEAFF. DNA for the CDR3: TGCGCCAGCAGCCCAGGACACACGGGGACCACTGAAGCTTTCTTT.

The chain carries TRBV3-1 and TRBJ1-1; D might be TRBD1 (5 bases). The V end lost 0 bases, the J end lost 2 bases, and 13 bases lay between the germline ends. This CDR3 has 16 residues. The germline CDR1 and CDR2 sequences are LGHDT and YNNKEL (reference sequence). CDR3 DNA: TGTGCCAGCAGCCAAGAGAGGGGCGCACCCAACACTGAAGCTTTCTTT. It encodes CASSQERGAPNTEAFF.

Many counts were recorded for this clonotype. This chain links TRBV20-1 with TRBJ1-2; TRBD1 is a possible D gene (5 bases). Trimming shortened V by 4 bases and J by 2 bases, and 8 bases separated the two germline ends. CDR1 DFQATT and CDR2 SNEGSKA come from the germline V gene (reference sequence). The CDR3 runs to 12 residues. The CDR3 sequence: CSAKRGNYGYTF. The CDR3 DNA reads as TGCAGTGCTAAGAGGGGCAACTATGGCTACACCTTC.

This chain uses TRBV20-1 with TRBJ1-6, with D possibly matching TRBD1 (5 bases). Looked up from germline, CDR1 is DFQATT and CDR2 is SNEGSKA (reference sequence). The CDR3 spans 16 residues. V lost 5 bases and J lost 6, with 20 bases in between. The CDR3 region has the DNA TGCAGTGCTGGCGCGGGGCAGGGCAGAAGTAATTCACCCCTCCACTTT. Amino acids: CSAGAGQGRSNSPLHF.

The chain recombines TRBV9 with TRBJ2-7; D gene uncertain. The CDR3 is made up of 14 amino acids. V was cut by 0 bases and J by 7 bases, with 14 bases left in between. CDR1 is SGDLS and CDR2 is YYNGEE in the germline V gene. CDR3 amino acids: CASSVDLRFGEQYF. As DNA, the CDR3 is TGTGCCAGCAGCGTAGACCTCCGTTTTGGGGAGCAGTACTTC.

This clonotype was found a few times. The chain couples TRBV20-1 to TRBJ1-1; D may be TRBD1 (6 bases). V lost 1 base and J 4 bases, leaving 13 bases between the germline ends. The V gene's germline CDR1 is DFQATT and CDR2 SNEGSKA (reference sequence). The length of the CDR3 is 14 residues. CDR3 sequence (DNA): TGCAGTGCTAGAGTTGGGGGCCCGGGCACTGAAGCTTTCTTT. As protein: CSARVGGPGTEAFF.